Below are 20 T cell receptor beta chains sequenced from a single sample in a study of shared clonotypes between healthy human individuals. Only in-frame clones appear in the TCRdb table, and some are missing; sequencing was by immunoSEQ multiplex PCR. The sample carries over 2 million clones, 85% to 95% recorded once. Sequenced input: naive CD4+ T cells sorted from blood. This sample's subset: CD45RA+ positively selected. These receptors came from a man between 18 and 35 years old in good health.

The CDR3 protein is CASSLAWGERNIQYF. In nucleotides, the CDR3 is TGCGCCAGCAGCTTGGCCTGGGGGGAAAGAAACATTCAGTACTTC. This chain connects TRBV5-1 to TRBJ2-4, with a possible D match to TRBD2 (6 bases). Germline V gene sequence: CDR1 SGHRS, CDR2 YFSETQ. Trimming shortened V by 0 bases and J by 6 bases, and 13 bases separated the two germline ends. The length of the CDR3 is 15 residues.

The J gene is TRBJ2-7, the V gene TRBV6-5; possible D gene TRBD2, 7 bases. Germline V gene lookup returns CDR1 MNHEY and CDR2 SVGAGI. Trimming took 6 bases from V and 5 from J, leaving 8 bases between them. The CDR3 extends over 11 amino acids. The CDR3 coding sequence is TGTGCCAGCAGAGGGGGGGACGAGCAGTACTTC. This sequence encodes CASRGGDEQYF.

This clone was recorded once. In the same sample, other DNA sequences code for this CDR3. The CDR3 sequence is CASSVAGGWETQYF. The CDR3 nucleotides are TGTGCCAGCAGCGTAGCTGGGGGGTGGGAGACCCAGTACTTC. The gene calls are TRBV9 and TRBJ2-5, with D perhaps matching TRBD2 (6 bases). This CDR3 is built from 14 residues. CDR1 and CDR2 from the germline V gene are SGDLS and YYNGEE. V was shortened by 0 bases and J by 5 bases, with 11 bases between the two germline ends.

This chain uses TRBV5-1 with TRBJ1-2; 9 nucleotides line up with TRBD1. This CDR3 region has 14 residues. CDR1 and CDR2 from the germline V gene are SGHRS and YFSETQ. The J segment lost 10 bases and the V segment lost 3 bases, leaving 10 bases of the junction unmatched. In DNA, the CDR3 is TGCGCCAGCAGCTCCATTGGACAGGGGTTGTTCTACACCTTC. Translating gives CASSSIGQGLFYTF.

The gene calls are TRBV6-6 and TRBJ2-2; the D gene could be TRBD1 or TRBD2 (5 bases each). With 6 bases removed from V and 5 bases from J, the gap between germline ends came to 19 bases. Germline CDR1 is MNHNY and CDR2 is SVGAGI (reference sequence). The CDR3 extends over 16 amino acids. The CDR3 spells CASSPNLGTETGELFF. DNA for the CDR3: TGTGCCAGCAGCCCTAATTTAGGGACGGAGACCGGGGAGCTGTTTTTT.

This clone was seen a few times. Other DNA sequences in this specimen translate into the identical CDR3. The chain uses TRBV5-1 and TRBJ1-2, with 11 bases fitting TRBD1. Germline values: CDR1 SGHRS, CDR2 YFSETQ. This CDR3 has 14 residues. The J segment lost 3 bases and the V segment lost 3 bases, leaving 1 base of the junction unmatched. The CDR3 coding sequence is TGCGCCAGCAGCTCGGGACAGGGGGACTATGGCTACACCTTC. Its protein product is CASSSGQGDYGYTF.

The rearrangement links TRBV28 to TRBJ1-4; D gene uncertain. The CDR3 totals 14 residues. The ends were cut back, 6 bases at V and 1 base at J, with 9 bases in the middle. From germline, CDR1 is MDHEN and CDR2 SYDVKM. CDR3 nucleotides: TGTGCCAGCAGGGATGCTGGAACTAATGAAAAACTGTTTTTT. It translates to CASRDAGTNEKLFF.

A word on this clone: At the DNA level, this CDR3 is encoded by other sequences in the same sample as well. The CDR3 loop is CASRRLAGTDTQYF. The CDR3 bases are TGTGCCAGCAGGAGACTAGCGGGCACAGATACGCAGTATTTT. This chain connects TRBV6-5 to TRBJ2-3; 9 nucleotides agree with TRBD2. Germline V gene lookup returns CDR1 MNHEY and CDR2 SVGAGI. V shed 6 bases, J shed 1 base, and the junction held 2 bases outside the gene matches. The CDR3 covers 14 residues.

Here the CDR3 DNA reads TGTGCCAGCAGCTCCCGGGCTCAGTTGTGGGAGACCCAGTACTTC. This sequence encodes CASSSRAQLWETQYF. The chain combines TRBV5-6 with TRBJ2-5; no definite D call. From germline, CDR1 is SGHDT and CDR2 YYEEEE. V lost 3 bases, J lost 5 bases, and 17 bases lay in between. This CDR3 region has 15 residues.

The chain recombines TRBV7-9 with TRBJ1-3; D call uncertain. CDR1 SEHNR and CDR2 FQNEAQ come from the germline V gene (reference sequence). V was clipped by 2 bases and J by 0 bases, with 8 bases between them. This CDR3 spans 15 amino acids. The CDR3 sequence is CASSLMAVSGNTIYF. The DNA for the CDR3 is TGTGCCAGCAGCTTAATGGCGGTCTCTGGAAACACCATATATTTT. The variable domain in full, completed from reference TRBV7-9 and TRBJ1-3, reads DTGVSQNPRHKITKRGQNVTFRCDPISEHNRLYWYRQTLGQGPEFLTYFQNEAQLEKSRLLSDRFSAERPKGSFSTLEIQRTEQGDSAMYLCASSLMAVSGNTIYFGEGSWLTVV.

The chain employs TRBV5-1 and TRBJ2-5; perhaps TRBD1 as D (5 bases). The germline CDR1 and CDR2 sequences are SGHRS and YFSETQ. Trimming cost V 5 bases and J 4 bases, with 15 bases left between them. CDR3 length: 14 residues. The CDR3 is CASSVSRVAETQYF. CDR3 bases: TGCGCCAGCAGTGTGTCCAGGGTCGCAGAGACCCAGTACTTC.

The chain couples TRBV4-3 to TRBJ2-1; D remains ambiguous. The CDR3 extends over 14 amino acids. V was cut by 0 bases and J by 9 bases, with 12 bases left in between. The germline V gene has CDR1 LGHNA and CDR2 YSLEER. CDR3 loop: CASSQDGGKGEQFF. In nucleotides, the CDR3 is TGCGCCAGCAGCCAAGATGGCGGTAAGGGTGAGCAGTTCTTC.

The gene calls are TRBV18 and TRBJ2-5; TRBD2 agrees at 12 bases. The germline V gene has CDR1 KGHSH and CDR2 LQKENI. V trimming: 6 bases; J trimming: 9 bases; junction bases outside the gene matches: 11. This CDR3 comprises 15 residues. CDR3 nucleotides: TGTGCCAGCTCTCTAGCGGGAGGGCCTCCGGGGGCCCAGTACTTC. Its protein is CASSLAGGPPGAQYF. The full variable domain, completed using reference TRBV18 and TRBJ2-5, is NAGVMQNPRHLVRRRGQEARLRCSPMKGHSHVYWYRQLPEEGLKFMVYLQKENIIDESGMPKERFSAEFPKEGPSILRIQQVVRGDSAAYFCASSLAGGPPGAQYFGPGTRLLVL.

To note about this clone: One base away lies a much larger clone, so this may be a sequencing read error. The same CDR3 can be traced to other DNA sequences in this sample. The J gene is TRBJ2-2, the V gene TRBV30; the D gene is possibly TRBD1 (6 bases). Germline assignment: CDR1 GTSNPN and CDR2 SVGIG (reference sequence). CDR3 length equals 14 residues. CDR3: CAWSGQLNTGELFF. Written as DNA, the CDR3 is TGCGCCTGGAGTGGACAGCTGAACACCGGGGAGCTGTTTTTT.

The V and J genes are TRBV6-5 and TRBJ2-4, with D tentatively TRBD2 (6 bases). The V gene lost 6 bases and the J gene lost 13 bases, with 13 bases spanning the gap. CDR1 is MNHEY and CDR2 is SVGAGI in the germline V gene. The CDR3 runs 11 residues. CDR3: CASSTGTGQYF. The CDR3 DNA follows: TGTGCCAGCAGCACCGGGACTGGGCAGTACTTC.

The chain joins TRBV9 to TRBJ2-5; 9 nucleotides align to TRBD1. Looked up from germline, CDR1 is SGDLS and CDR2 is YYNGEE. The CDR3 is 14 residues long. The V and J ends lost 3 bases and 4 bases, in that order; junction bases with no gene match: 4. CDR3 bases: TGTGCCAGCAGCGGTACAGGGGGCCCAGAGACCCAGTACTTC. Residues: CASSGTGGPETQYF.

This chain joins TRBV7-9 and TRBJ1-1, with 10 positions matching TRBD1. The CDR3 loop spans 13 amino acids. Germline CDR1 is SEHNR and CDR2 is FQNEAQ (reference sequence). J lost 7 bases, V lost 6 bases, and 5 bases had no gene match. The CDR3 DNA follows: TGTGCCAGCAGGGGACAGGGGAGAGGTGAAGCTTTCTTT. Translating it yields CASRGQGRGEAFF.

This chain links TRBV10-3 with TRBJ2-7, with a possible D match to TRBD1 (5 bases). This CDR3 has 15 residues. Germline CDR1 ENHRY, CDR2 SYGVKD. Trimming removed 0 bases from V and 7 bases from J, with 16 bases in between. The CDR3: CAISESTRQLGEQYF. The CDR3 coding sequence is TGTGCCATCAGTGAGTCCACAAGACAGCTAGGGGAGCAGTACTTC.

The CDR3 region is CASSLPGGSNQPQHF. The CDR3 bases are TGTGCCAGCAGCTTACCGGGGGGCAGCAATCAGCCCCAGCATTTT. This sequence joins TRBV7-8 and TRBJ1-5, with D possibly being TRBD1 (6 bases). CDR1 is SGHVS and CDR2 is FQNEAQ in the germline V gene. This CDR3 is 15 amino acids long. Trimming took off 2 bases at V and 1 base at J, with 9 bases between the two ends.

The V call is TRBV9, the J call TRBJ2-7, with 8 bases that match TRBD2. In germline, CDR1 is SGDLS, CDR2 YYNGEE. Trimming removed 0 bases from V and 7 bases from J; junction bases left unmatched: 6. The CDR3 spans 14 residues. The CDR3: CASSVDTSGWEQYF. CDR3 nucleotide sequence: TGTGCCAGCAGCGTAGACACTAGCGGTTGGGAGCAGTACTTC.